The following is a TCR beta chain sequence with its context. The data belong to a study of control samples from healthy donors and cancer patients. CDR3 length: 16 amino acids. Germline loops: CDR1 MNHNY, CDR2 SVGAGI (reference sequence). V was clipped by 7 bases and J by 0 bases, with 16 bases between them. Using immunoSEQ multiplex PCR, the repertoire was profiled, and TCRdb retains in-frame clones only, with some absent. The table lists some 190,000 clones, about 89% of them singletons, with 1.8% in the top ten. This TCR came from a man between 25 and 39 years old in good health. The sample comprised blood. The chain uses TRBV6-6 and TRBJ1-5, with D perhaps matching TRBD1 (6 bases). The CDR3, as DNA: TGTGCCAGCACTACAGGGAGGGGTGATAGCAATCAGCCCCAGCATTTT. The encoded protein is CASTTGRGDSNQPQHF.